The 15 T cell receptor beta chains presented below share a single source sample, sequenced in a study of technical replicates of blood from a handful of donors. Profiling relied on immunoSEQ multiplex PCR, and the TCRdb table lists in-frame clones only, not all of them. This table holds roughly 71,000 clones, roughly 95% found once. Sequencing used T cells isolated from PBMCs. These receptor sequences come from a human donor in good health.

The chain couples TRBV7-8 to TRBJ2-7, with D maybe TRBD1 (6 bases). The CDR3 is 14 residues long. V was cut by 1 base and J by 2 bases, with 9 bases left in between. Germline lookup yields CDR1 SGHVS and CDR2 FQNEAQ. The CDR3 reads CASSLGEGAYEQYF. The CDR3 region has the DNA TGTGCCAGCAGCTTAGGTGAGGGGGCCTACGAGCAGTACTTC. The full variable domain, its missing parts supplied by reference TRBV7-8 and TRBJ2-7, is GAGVSQSPRYKVAKRGQDVALRCDPISGHVSLFWYQQALGQGPEFLTYFQNEAQLDKSGLPSDRFFAERPEGSVSTLKIQRTQQEDSAVYLCASSLGEGAYEQYFGPGTRLTVT.

The chain employs TRBV5-4 and TRBJ2-1, with 8 bases that match TRBD2. Germline V gene data show CDR1 as SGHNT and CDR2 as YYREEE (reference sequence). The CDR3 is 16 residues long. V dropped 5 bases and J dropped 6; count of bases not matched to a gene: 13. CDR3 in amino acids: CASSKEASGPINEQFF. The CDR3 nucleotides are TGTGCCAGCAGTAAAGAAGCTAGCGGGCCAATCAATGAGCAGTTCTTC.

The V and J genes are TRBV15 and TRBJ2-3; 8 positions match TRBD1. V gave up 7 bases and J gave up 8 bases; unmatched junction bases: 11. The CDR3 is 14 residues long. Germline loops: CDR1 LNHNV, CDR2 YYDKDF (reference sequence). As DNA, the CDR3 is TGTGCCACCATGAGTACAGGGGGAGGCAGTACGCAGTATTTT. Its protein product is CATMSTGGGSTQYF.

The chain combines TRBV28 with TRBJ1-2; D gene unclear. Germline V CDR1 and CDR2: MDHEN, SYDVKM. The length of the CDR3 is 12 residues. V shed 7 bases and J shed 5 bases, with 11 bases lying between them. This CDR3 reads CASTPYGYGYTF. CDR3 sequence (DNA): TGTGCCAGCACTCCCTACGGTTATGGCTACACCTTC.

This chain joins TRBV29-1 and TRBJ2-7; 7 bases map to TRBD2. Germline CDR1 and CDR2: SQVTM and ANQGSEA. The CDR3 contains 12 residues. Trimming took 7 bases from V and 3 from J; bases not matched to a gene: 6. The CDR3 nucleotides read TGCAGCGGCTCTAGCGGACGCTACGAGCAGTACTTC. It codes for CSGSSGRYEQYF.

V gene TRBV9 combines with J gene TRBJ1-1, with TRBD1 matching over 9 bases. CDR3 size: 15 residues. V lost 3 bases, J lost 8 bases, and 11 bases stayed unmatched. CDR1 and CDR2 from the germline V gene are SGDLS and YYNGEE. The CDR3 spells CASSASGTGLEEAFF. The CDR3 DNA is TGTGCCAGCAGCGCCTCCGGGACAGGGTTAGAAGAAGCTTTCTTT. Using reference TRBV9 and TRBJ1-1 for the parts outside the CDR3, the full variable domain is DSGVTQTPKHLITATGQRVTLRCSPRSGDLSVYWYQQSLDQGLQFLIQYYNGEERAKGNILERFSAQQFPDLHSELNLSSLELGDSALYFCASSASGTGLEEAFFGQGTRLTVV.

The chain uses TRBV5-6 and TRBJ1-5; D is uncertain. CDR1 SGHDT and CDR2 YYEEEE come from the germline V gene. This CDR3 is 17 amino acids long. With 4 bases removed from V and 0 bases from J, the gap between germline ends came to 17 bases. DNA for the CDR3: TGTGCCAGCAGCACCTATTTGACACCCAATAGCAATCAGCCCCAGCATTTT. Its translation is CASSTYLTPNSNQPQHF. Combining the CDR3 with reference TRBV5-6 and TRBJ1-5 gives the whole variable domain DAGVTQSPTHLIKTRGQQVTLRCSPKSGHDTVSWYQQALGQGPQFIFQYYEEEERQRGNFPDRFSGHQFPNYSSELNVNALLLGDSALYLCASSTYLTPNSNQPQHFGDGTRLSIL.

The chain uses TRBV6-5 and TRBJ1-1; 7 bases align to TRBD1. J gave up 5 bases and V 7 bases, and 4 bases lay outside the gene matches. The CDR3 covers 12 residues. Germline V gives CDR1 MNHEY, CDR2 SVGAGI. In nucleotides, the CDR3 is TGTGCCAGCAAAAGGGGGCAAACTGAAGCTTTCTTT. This codes for CASKRGQTEAFF.

The chain joins TRBV7-9 to TRBJ2-1, with a possible D match to TRBD1 (6 bases). The CDR3 consists of 16 residues. Germline lookup yields CDR1 SEHNR and CDR2 FQNEAQ (reference sequence). V shed 5 bases and J shed 0 bases, with 14 bases lying between them. Here the CDR3 DNA reads TGTGCCAGCAGCGGGGGTCAAGGGGGCTCCTACAATGAGCAGTTCTTC. Protein sequence: CASSGGQGGSYNEQFF.

The chain is built from TRBV28 and TRBJ2-1; 7 nucleotides match TRBD2. This CDR3 contains 16 residues. Trimming cost V 6 bases and J 0 bases; bases outside gene matches: 8. The germline V gene encodes CDR1 MDHEN and CDR2 SYDVKM. The CDR3 sequence: CASSLEAGSSYNEQFF. CDR3 coding DNA: TGTGCCAGCAGCCTTGAAGCGGGGAGCTCCTACAATGAGCAGTTCTTC. Full variable domain (remainder filled in from reference TRBV28 and TRBJ2-1): DVKVTQSSRYLVKRTGEKVFLECVQDMDHENMFWYRQDPGLGLRLIYFSYDVKMKEKGDIPEGYSVSREKKERFSLILESASTNQTSMYLCASSLEAGSSYNEQFFGPGTRLTVL.

The chain's CDR3 is CASSPSGNTIYF. The CDR3 DNA follows: TGTGCCAGCAGCCCTTCTGGAAACACCATATATTTT. The V and J genes are TRBV11-2 and TRBJ1-3; no clear D. This CDR3 has 12 amino acids. V dropped 5 bases and J dropped 1 base, with 3 bases sitting between them. In germline, CDR1 is SGHAT, CDR2 FQNNGV.

V gene TRBV6-5 combines with J gene TRBJ2-7; D is undetermined. V shed 5 bases and J shed 1 base, with 9 bases lying between them. The CDR3 runs 13 residues. Per the germline V gene, CDR1 is MNHEY and CDR2 is SVGAGI. DNA of the CDR3: TGTGCCAGCAGTAGCCCGATTTCCTACGAGCAGTACTTC. This gives the protein CASSSPISYEQYF.

This clone was detected only once. The chain links TRBV4-1 to TRBJ2-1, with 11 nucleotides matching TRBD2. Trimming removed 4 bases from V and 0 bases from J; junction bases left unmatched: 5. The germline V gene has CDR1 MGHRA and CDR2 YSYEKL. The CDR3 sequence is 17 residues long. The CDR3 loop is CASSPTSGGRSYNEQFF. The DNA for the CDR3 is TGCGCCAGCAGCCCTACTAGCGGGGGCCGCTCCTACAATGAGCAGTTCTTC.

The CDR3 sequence is CASSQRGSTYEQYF. DNA for the CDR3: TGTGCCAGCAGTCAGCGGGGAAGTACCTACGAGCAGTACTTC. The chain employs TRBV27 and TRBJ2-7; TRBD2 matches at 7 bases. V was pared by 5 bases and J by 2 bases, with 6 bases of the junction left unmatched. Per germline, CDR1 MNHEY and CDR2 SMNVEV (reference sequence). The CDR3 runs 14 residues.

CDR3 loop: CASSGDRDNYNEQFF. For the CDR3, the DNA is TGTGCCAGCAGTGGAGACCGGGACAACTACAATGAGCAGTTCTTC. This chain uses TRBV25-1 with TRBJ2-1; D is possibly TRBD1 (6 bases). This CDR3 has 15 amino acids. Trimming removed 4 bases from V and 3 bases from J, with 13 bases in between. Germline V CDR1 and CDR2: MGHDK, SYGVNS.